This T cell receptor beta chain came from a study of blood T cell repertoires in COVID-19. In the study overall: The United States, Italy and Spain supplied acute and convalescent COVID-19 samples. T cells, B-cell-depleted T cells, or PBMCs supplied cDNA or gDNA.

Patients from Seattle were sampled longitudinally, starting during active infection. In the original processing: Reference gene primer amplification yielded estimated nucleated cell counts. Using immunoSEQ multiplex PCR, the repertoire was profiled, and TCRdb retains in-frame clones only, with some absent. D and trimming were read from the DNA, whereas the V and J calls and clone size are those reported in that table. This repertoire shows hundreds of thousands of clones, about nine tenths found once; its top ten account for roughly 13%. CDR1 SGHRS and CDR2 YFSETQ come from the germline V gene. The CDR3 runs to 13 residues. Germline trimming cut 0 bases from V and 7 bases from J; bases unmatched to any gene: 2.

The V and J genes are TRBV5-1 and TRBJ1-1; 8 bases map to TRBD1. Sequencing was done on a sample of peripheral blood. The TCR was taken from a woman aged 45-65 years with COVID-19, enrolled during active disease. CDR3 sequence (DNA): TGCGCCAGCAGCTTGGACAGGGGGAATGAAGCTTTCTTT. It specifies CASSLDRGNEAFF.